This is a list of T cell receptor beta chains from one sample in a study of blood T cell repertoires in COVID-19. The protocol was immunoSEQ multiplex PCR, while the TCRdb copy is restricted to in-frame clones and leaves out a portion. The repertoire holds about 220,000 clones, with 84% as singletons. The sequencing sample was made of peripheral blood. These receptors were collected from a woman aged 55-75 years who had recovered from COVID-19. The CDR3 runs from the conserved cysteine through the conserved F or W. The D gene is left open where the match is weak. Part of the rows lack a size; the others show once, few, many or a class for expanded clones.

j_call: TRBJ1-2; d_call: TRBD1; clone_size: many; v_call: TRBV13; cdr3_nt: TGTGCCAGCAGCTTCCCTGGACAGGGAAGATACGGTGGCTACACCTTC; cdr3_aa: CASSFPGQGRYGGYTF
j_call: TRBJ2-2; d_call: .; clone_size: .; v_call: TRBV7-9; cdr3_nt: TGTGCCAGCAGCTTAGTTTGGGGGGACACCGGGGAGCTGTTTTTT; cdr3_aa: CASSLVWGDTGELFF
j_call: TRBJ2-5; d_call: .; clone_size: once; v_call: TRBV5-1; cdr3_nt: TGCGCCAGCAGCCCCCTAAACAGTGACCAAGAGACCCAGTACTTC; cdr3_aa: CASSPLNSDQETQYF
j_call: TRBJ1-2; d_call: .; clone_size: .; v_call: TRBV15; cdr3_nt: TGTGCCCACGGAGGCAGGAATACCTATGGCTACACCTTC; cdr3_aa: CAHGGRNTYGYTF
j_call: TRBJ2-1; d_call: .; clone_size: .; v_call: TRBV2; cdr3_nt: TGTGCCAGCAGTGAAGAGGTGGGGCTGCCCCCCAATGAGCAGTTCTTC; cdr3_aa: CASSEEVGLPPNEQFF
j_call: TRBJ2-7; d_call: TRBD2; clone_size: once; v_call: TRBV10-3; cdr3_nt: TGTGCCATCAGTGAGCCCTCGACGGGAGGCTACGAGCAGTACTTC; cdr3_aa: CAISEPSTGGYEQYF
j_call: TRBJ1-1; d_call: .; clone_size: .; v_call: TRBV7-2; cdr3_nt: TGTGCCAGCAGCTTAGCCGTACATCTGAACACTGAAGCTTTCTTT; cdr3_aa: CASSLAVHLNTEAFF
j_call: TRBJ1-5; d_call: TRBD1; clone_size: .; v_call: TRBV19; cdr3_nt: TGTGCCAGTAGTGGACAGGGAAACAATCAGCCCCAGCATTTT; cdr3_aa: CASSGQGNNQPQHF
j_call: TRBJ2-3; d_call: TRBD1; clone_size: .; v_call: TRBV5-6; cdr3_nt: TGTGCCAGCGGGACAGGCCCCAGCACAGATACGCAGTATTTT; cdr3_aa: CASGTGPSTDTQYF
j_call: TRBJ1-2; d_call: TRBD1; clone_size: .; v_call: TRBV11-2; cdr3_nt: TGTGCCAGCAGCTCGAACAGGGGGCGCAACTATGGCTACACCTTC; cdr3_aa: CASSSNRGRNYGYTF
j_call: TRBJ2-5; d_call: .; clone_size: .; v_call: TRBV12-5; cdr3_nt: TGTGCTAGTGGTTCCTGGACTAACCAAGAGACCCAGTACTTC; cdr3_aa: CASGSWTNQETQYF
j_call: TRBJ2-3; d_call: TRBD2; clone_size: many; v_call: TRBV5-4; cdr3_nt: TGTGCCAGCAGCTTGGGTCTAGCGGGGGGGACAGATACGCAGTATTTT; cdr3_aa: CASSLGLAGGTDTQYF
j_call: TRBJ1-2; d_call: .; clone_size: .; v_call: TRBV4-3; cdr3_nt: TGCGCCAGCAGCCAAGGGGCCAGGGCTAACTATGGCTACACCTTC; cdr3_aa: CASSQGARANYGYTF
j_call: TRBJ2-3; d_call: .; clone_size: .; v_call: TRBV13; cdr3_nt: TGTGCCAGCAGCTTCGGACTGAGCACAGATACGCAGTATTTT; cdr3_aa: CASSFGLSTDTQYF
j_call: TRBJ2-3; d_call: .; clone_size: .; v_call: TRBV13; cdr3_nt: TGTGCCAGCAGAGGTTCGGGGGATACGCAGTATTTT; cdr3_aa: CASRGSGDTQYF
j_call: TRBJ2-5; d_call: TRBD1; clone_size: .; v_call: TRBV25-1; cdr3_nt: TGTGCCAGCAGTGAAGGAATTGGTGGCAGGGGGCAGCGGGAGACCCAGTACTTC; cdr3_aa: CASSEGIGGRGQRETQYF
j_call: TRBJ2-1; d_call: .; clone_size: few; v_call: TRBV10-1; cdr3_nt: TGCGCCAGCAGCGAACACTCCTACAATGAGCAGTTCTTC; cdr3_aa: CASSEHSYNEQFF
j_call: TRBJ2-1; d_call: TRBD2; clone_size: .; v_call: TRBV7-2; cdr3_nt: TGTGCCAGCAGCTTAGCACTAGCGGTAGCGGAGCAGTTCTTC; cdr3_aa: CASSLALAVAEQFF
j_call: TRBJ2-5; d_call: .; clone_size: .; v_call: TRBV6-5; cdr3_nt: TGTGCCAGCAGTACTAGGGCCTTGTTAGAGACCCAGTACTTC; cdr3_aa: CASSTRALLETQYF
j_call: TRBJ1-2; d_call: TRBD1; clone_size: .; v_call: TRBV4-1; cdr3_nt: TGCGCCAGCAGCCAAGTAGGGACAGGGAAACGCAACTATGGCTACACCTTC; cdr3_aa: CASSQVGTGKRNYGYTF
j_call: TRBJ2-7; d_call: TRBD2; clone_size: .; v_call: TRBV7-9; cdr3_nt: TGTGCCAGCAGCTCCAGACTAGCGGGGGGGCACCACGAGCAGTACTTC; cdr3_aa: CASSSRLAGGHHEQYF
j_call: TRBJ2-3; d_call: TRBD2; clone_size: .; v_call: TRBV4-3; cdr3_nt: TGCGCCAGCAGCCAATCACCGGGACTAGCGGGGGGGAGCGGCACAGATACGCAGTATTTT; cdr3_aa: CASSQSPGLAGGSGTDTQYF
j_call: TRBJ2-7; d_call: .; clone_size: once; v_call: TRBV6-5; cdr3_nt: TGTGCCAGCAGACCGACAGGAAATCCCAACGAGCAGTACTTC; cdr3_aa: CASRPTGNPNEQYF
j_call: TRBJ1-5; d_call: .; clone_size: once; v_call: TRBV4-1; cdr3_nt: TGCGCCAGCAGCCAAGTATGGGAGAATAGCAATCAGCCCCAGCATTTT; cdr3_aa: CASSQVWENSNQPQHF
j_call: TRBJ1-1; d_call: .; clone_size: .; v_call: TRBV10-2; cdr3_nt: TGCGCCAGCAGTGGAAACACAAACACTGAAGCTTTCTTT; cdr3_aa: CASSGNTNTEAFF